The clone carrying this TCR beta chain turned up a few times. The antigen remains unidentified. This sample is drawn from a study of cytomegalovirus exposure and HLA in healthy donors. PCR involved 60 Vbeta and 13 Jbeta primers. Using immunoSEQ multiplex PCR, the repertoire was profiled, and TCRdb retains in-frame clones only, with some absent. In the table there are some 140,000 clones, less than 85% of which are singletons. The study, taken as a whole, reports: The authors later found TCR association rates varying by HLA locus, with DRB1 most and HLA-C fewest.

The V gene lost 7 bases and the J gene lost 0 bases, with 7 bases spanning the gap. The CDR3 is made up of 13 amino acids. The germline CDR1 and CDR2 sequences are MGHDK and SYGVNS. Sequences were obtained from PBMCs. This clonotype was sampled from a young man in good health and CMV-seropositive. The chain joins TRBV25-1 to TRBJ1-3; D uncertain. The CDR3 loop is CASKPSSGNTIYF. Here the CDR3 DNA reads TGTGCCAGCAAACCCAGCTCTGGAAACACCATATATTTT.